The T cell receptor (beta chain) described here comes from a study of blood T cells in healthy people across ages. For the second PCR, which ran for roughly 7 to 11 cycles, a sample-barcoded 5' primer and a J-beta primer mix were used. Using its own MiXCR run on the 5' RACE reads, TCRdb lists one record per CDR3 protein. Among about 810,000 distinct CDR3 sequences listed, around 34% were seen once. This clonotype was observed a handful of times. The source of this sequence is a man aged 18-30 years in good health. What was sequenced was blood.

CDR3 sequence (DNA): TGTGCCATCAGTGGGAGGGGGGGAGACAATGAGCAGTTCTTC. As protein: CAISGRGGDNEQFF. The chain employs TRBV10-3 and TRBJ2-1, with TRBD2 as a possible D gene (7 bases). Germline CDR1 and CDR2: ENHRY and SYGVKD. Between the trimmed V and J ends, which lost 4 bases and 5 bases, there was a span of 12 bases. This CDR3 has 14 amino acids.